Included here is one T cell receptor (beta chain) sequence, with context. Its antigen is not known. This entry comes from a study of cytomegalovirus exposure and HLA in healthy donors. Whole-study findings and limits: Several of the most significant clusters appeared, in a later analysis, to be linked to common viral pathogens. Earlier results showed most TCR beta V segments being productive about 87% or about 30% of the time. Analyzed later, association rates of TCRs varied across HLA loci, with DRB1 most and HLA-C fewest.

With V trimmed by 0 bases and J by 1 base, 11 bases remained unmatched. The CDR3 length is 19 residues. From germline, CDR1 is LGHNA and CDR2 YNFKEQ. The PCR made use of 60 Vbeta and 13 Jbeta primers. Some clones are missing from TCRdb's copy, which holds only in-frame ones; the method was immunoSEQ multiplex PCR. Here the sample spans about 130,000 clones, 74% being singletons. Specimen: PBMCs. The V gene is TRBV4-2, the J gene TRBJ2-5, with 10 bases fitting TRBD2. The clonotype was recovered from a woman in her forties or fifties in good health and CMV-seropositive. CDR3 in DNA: TGTGCCAGCAGCCAAGATGCGAGAGCGGGGGGGCGGCTCCAAGAGACCCAGTACTTC. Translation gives CASSQDARAGGRLQETQYF.